This passage covers 32 T cell receptor beta chains from one sample sequenced in a study of CD8 T cells in Susac syndrome. Reverse transcription of 0.5 to 1 ug RNA was performed with random hexamers. TCRdb recomputed calls from the immunoSEQ multiplex PCR reads with MiXCR, one row per CDR3 protein. Of 120,000 or so distinct CDR3 sequences in the sample, about 94% were seen once. Sequenced sample: CD8+ T cells from PBMCs. These receptors were collected from a human donor with Susac syndrome.

The J gene is TRBJ1-2, the V gene TRBV12-3 or TRBV12-4; maybe TRBD1 (6 bases). There are 14 residues in the CDR3. V lost 6 bases and J lost 5, with 16 bases in between. The CDR3 DNA reads as TGTGCCAGCAGAGACGGGGAGGGGGGATATGGCTACACCTTC. This translates into CASRDGEGGYGYTF.

The CDR3 loop reads CASSVVLDRDGYTF. CDR3 in DNA: TGTGCCAGCAGCGTAGTCTTGGACAGGGATGGCTACACCTTC. This chain joins TRBV9 and TRBJ1-2; 8 positions agree with TRBD1. The CDR3 has 14 residues. Trimming cost V 0 bases and J 6 bases; bases outside gene matches: 4. Germline loops: CDR1 SGDLS, CDR2 YYNGEE.

This rearrangement joins TRBV12-3 or TRBV12-4 to TRBJ2-5; possibly TRBD2 for D (5 bases). This CDR3 has 13 amino acids. The ends were cut back, 6 bases at V and 5 bases at J, with 13 bases in the middle. The CDR3 here is CASSPWERETQYF. The DNA for the CDR3 is TGTGCCAGCAGCCCCTGGGAGAGGGAGACCCAGTACTTC.

The sample holds one count of this clonotype. CDR3 region: CASSQDPGQNIKINYGYTF. The CDR3 bases are TGCGCCAGCAGCCAAGACCCTGGACAGAATATAAAGATTAACTATGGCTACACCTTC. The V gene is TRBV4-1, the J gene TRBJ1-2; tentative D call: TRBD1 (6 bases). Per the germline V gene, CDR1 is MGHRA and CDR2 is YSYEKL. The CDR3 contains 19 residues. Trimming removed 0 bases from V and 1 base from J, with 21 bases in between.

The chain employs TRBV13 and TRBJ2-2, with 9 bases aligning to TRBD2. The CDR3 totals 15 residues. Germline lookup yields CDR1 PRHDT and CDR2 FYEKMQ (reference sequence). V was clipped by 6 bases and J by 2 bases; unmatched bases: 4. As DNA, the CDR3 is TGTGCCAGCAGACGACTAGCGGCCAACACCGGGGAGCTGTTTTTT. It encodes CASRRLAANTGELFF. The entire variable domain, with the rest obtained from reference TRBV13 and TRBJ2-2, is as follows: AAGVIQSPRHLIKEKRETATLKCYPIPRHDTVYWYQQGPGQDPQFLISFYEKMQSDKGSIPDRFSAQQFSDYHSELNMSSLELGDSALYFCASRRLAANTGELFFGEGSRLTVL.

V is TRBV4-1 and J is TRBJ2-5; 12 bases are a match to TRBD2. The V gene's germline CDR1 is MGHRA and CDR2 YSYEKL. After removal of 3 bases from V and 2 bases from J, the junction contained 1 base not matched to a gene. This CDR3 has 15 amino acids. The DNA of the CDR3 is TGCGCCAGCAGCCACCTAGCGGGGGGGCAAGAGACCCAGTACTTC. Translation: CASSHLAGGQETQYF.

Only one count was recorded for this clonotype. V gene TRBV12-5 combines with J gene TRBJ2-1; D uncertain. Trimming shortened V by 5 bases and J by 9 bases, and 11 bases separated the two germline ends. Germline lookup yields CDR1 LGHNT and CDR2 FRNRAP. The CDR3 covers 12 residues. CDR3 nucleotides: TGTGCTAGTGGTCAGGACCTTCCTGAGCAGTTCTTC. Protein product: CASGQDLPEQFF.

The gene calls are TRBV29-1 and TRBJ2-7, with D perhaps matching TRBD2 (6 bases). The germline gives CDR1 SQVTM, CDR2 ANQGSEA. CDR3 size: 12 residues. V shed 5 bases and J shed 1 base, with 9 bases lying between them. CDR3 loop: CSVPGESYEQYF. CDR3 nucleotide sequence: TGCAGCGTTCCGGGGGAGTCCTACGAGCAGTACTTC.

About this clonotype: At one end, the junction sequence differs from germline, possibly due to a read error. CDR3 nucleotides: TGTGCCAGCAGTTTCCCCGGGGGGCGGTCCTACAATGAGCAGCTCTTC. Translating gives CASSFPGGRSYNEQLF. V usage is TRBV28 and J usage is TRBJ2-1; a possible D gene is TRBD2 (7 bases). CDR1 and CDR2 from the germline V gene are MDHEN and SYDVKM. There are 16 residues in the CDR3.

The chain combines TRBV7-9 with TRBJ1-2; 10 bases match TRBD1. The CDR3 is 19 amino acids. V dropped 3 bases and J dropped 3; count of bases not matched to a gene: 16. CDR1 and CDR2 (germline): SEHNR, FQNEAQ (reference sequence). The CDR3 here is CASSFHWDRGSVPDYGYTF. For the CDR3, the DNA is TGTGCCAGCAGCTTTCACTGGGACAGGGGCTCAGTCCCAGACTATGGCTACACCTTC.

The CDR3 here is CASSYSGPYEQYF. For the CDR3, the DNA is TGTGCCAGCAGTTACAGTGGTCCCTACGAGCAGTACTTC. The chain recombines TRBV6-2 or TRBV6-3 with TRBJ2-7; D is unclear. V lost 2 bases, J lost 2 bases, and 7 bases lay in between. Germline V gene data show CDR1 as MNHEY and CDR2 as SVGEGT. The CDR3 is 13 residues long.

This clonotype occurred a few times. The chain links TRBV6-5 to TRBJ1-5, with a weak D call TRBD1 (5 bases). In germline, CDR1 is MNHEY, CDR2 SVGAGI. Deletions cut 3 bases from V and 1 base from J, with 7 bases between. The CDR3 is 14 residues long. The CDR3 bases are TGTGCCAGCAGTTATGGGGGGAGCAATCAGCCCCAGCATTTT. It codes for CASSYGGSNQPQHF.

Concerning this clonotype itself: The conserved phenylalanine or tryptophan is not found at the CDR3 terminus, so this likely reflects a read error. Because the CDR3's place on the DNA is in doubt, the DNA is left out and the CDR3 is given as listed by TCRdb. The CDR3 loop is CASSPEPAQGIIY. The chain carries TRBV18 and TRBJ1-5; the listed D gene, TRBD1, was not tested against the DNA. Ends included, the CDR3 has 13 residues. Germline lookup yields CDR1 KGHSH and CDR2 LQKENI.

The V call is TRBV28, the J call TRBJ1-5; tentatively, D is TRBD1 (6 bases). The CDR3 contains 13 residues. Trimming left V 6 bases short and J 13 bases short, with 19 bases between. Germline CDR1 MDHEN, CDR2 SYDVKM. The CDR3 protein is CASRPNRQARQHF. Written as DNA, the CDR3 is TGTGCCAGCAGGCCGAACCGACAGGCGCGACAGCATTTT.

This clonotype was seen a few times. J is TRBJ2-7 and V is TRBV7-9; D is ambiguous. The length of the CDR3 is 12 residues. Trimming pared 1 base from V and 5 bases from J, leaving 6 bases between. Germline assignment: CDR1 SEHNR and CDR2 FQNEAQ (reference sequence). DNA for the CDR3: TGTGCCAGCAGCTTAGGGGTTAACGAGCAGTACTTC. This gives the protein CASSLGVNEQYF.

The chain couples TRBV15 to TRBJ2-3; 7 bases match TRBD2. J was trimmed by 0 bases and V by 5 bases; bases with no gene match: 11. This CDR3 is built from 17 residues. Germline CDR1 and CDR2: LNHNV and YYDKDF (reference sequence). The CDR3 sequence: CATSPTSDQPSTDTQYF. Written as DNA, the CDR3 is TGTGCCACCAGCCCCACTAGCGACCAACCTAGCACAGATACGCAGTATTTT. Full variable domain (missing parts from reference TRBV15 and TRBJ2-3): DAMVIQNPRYQVTQFGKPVTLSCSQTLNHNVMYWYQQKSSQAPKLLFHYYDKDFNNEADTPDNFQSRRPNTSFCFLDIRSPGLGDTAMYLCATSPTSDQPSTDTQYFGPGTRLTVL.

V is TRBV7-9 and J is TRBJ1-2; D is unclear. Germline V gives CDR1 SEHNR, CDR2 FQNEAQ (reference sequence). This CDR3 has 12 residues. Trimming pared 1 base from V and 7 bases from J, leaving 7 bases between. CDR3 sequence: CASSLVPVGYTF. CDR3 coding DNA: TGTGCCAGCAGCTTAGTTCCGGTTGGCTACACCTTC.

This sequence joins TRBV27 and TRBJ2-7; no clear D. Germline CDR1 reads MNHEY; CDR2 reads SMNVEV (reference sequence). The CDR3 length is 16 residues. V was cut by 6 bases and J by 2 bases, with 20 bases left in between. CDR3 sequence reads: CASRGIIADQAYEQYF. CDR3 coding DNA: TGTGCCAGCAGGGGAATAATAGCAGATCAAGCCTACGAGCAGTACTTC.

The chain recombines TRBV7-9 with TRBJ1-1, with D maybe TRBD1 (5 bases). Trimming left V 2 bases short and J 4 bases short, with 11 bases between. Germline assignment: CDR1 SEHNR and CDR2 FQNEAQ (reference sequence). This CDR3 contains 14 residues. The chain's CDR3 is CASSLPGMSTEAFF. CDR3 in DNA: TGTGCCAGCAGCTTACCAGGGATGAGCACTGAAGCTTTCTTT.

The chain couples TRBV4-2 to TRBJ1-1; a possible D gene is TRBD1 (6 bases). Germline V CDR1 and CDR2: LGHNA, YNFKEQ. Trimming cost V 1 base and J 5 bases, with 14 bases left between them. The CDR3 has 15 residues. CDR3 residues: CASSQVLQGRTEAFF. The CDR3 DNA reads TGTGCCAGCAGCCAAGTTCTTCAGGGGCGGACTGAAGCTTTCTTT.

CDR3: CASSAGQGTDTQYF. DNA for the CDR3: TGTGCCAGCAGCGCCGGACAGGGAACAGATACGCAGTATTTT. The chain employs TRBV7-3 and TRBJ2-3, with TRBD1 matching over 8 bases. Germline loops: CDR1 SGHTA, CDR2 FQGTGA. The CDR3 loop spans 14 amino acids. V shed 5 bases, J shed 3 bases, and the junction held 4 bases outside the gene matches. Complete variable domain (other parts from reference TRBV7-3 and TRBJ2-3): GAGVSQTPSNKVTEKGKYVELRCDPISGHTALYWYRQSLGQGPEFLIYFQGTGAADDSGLPNDRFFAVRPEGSVSTLKIQRTERGDSAVYLCASSAGQGTDTQYFGPGTRLTVL.

The chain combines TRBV7-3 with TRBJ1-1, with 7 bases lining up with TRBD1. With 4 bases clipped from V and 4 bases from J, the junction kept 6 bases outside the gene matches. This CDR3 spans 14 amino acids. Germline loops: CDR1 SGHTA, CDR2 FQGTGA. The CDR3 reads CASSSTGSGTEAFF. In nucleotides, the CDR3 is TGTGCCAGCAGCTCGACAGGGAGCGGCACTGAAGCTTTCTTT.

The chain recombines TRBV10-3 with TRBJ2-5; 12 positions agree with TRBD1. Germline V gene data show CDR1 as ENHRY and CDR2 as SYGVKD. This CDR3 has 14 amino acids. The chain's CDR3 is CATRGTGGGETQYF. Written as DNA, the CDR3 is TGTGCTACAAGGGGGACAGGGGGCGGTGAGACCCAGTACTTC.

The rearrangement links TRBV15 to TRBJ2-7; D might be TRBD1 or TRBD2, each matching 5 bases. The ends were cut back, 0 bases at V and 5 bases at J, with 11 bases in the middle. The CDR3 has 14 residues. Looked up from germline, CDR1 is LNHNV and CDR2 is YYDKDF (reference sequence). This CDR3 is CATSRDREYDEQYF. The CDR3 DNA sequence: TGTGCCACCAGCAGAGACAGGGAGTATGACGAGCAGTACTTC.

The chain recombines TRBV29-1 with TRBJ1-1; the D gene is possibly TRBD1 (5 bases). Germline V lookup: CDR1 SQVTM, CDR2 ANQGSEA. The V and J ends lost 4 bases and 9 bases respectively, with 9 bases between them. The CDR3 contains 10 residues. The CDR3 reads CSVGDSKAFF. CDR3 nucleotides: TGCAGCGTTGGCGACAGCAAAGCTTTCTTT.

The chain carries TRBV29-1 and TRBJ1-1; 9 bases map to TRBD1. The CDR3 totals 15 residues. Losses at the gene ends were 7 bases for V and 8 bases for J; bases not matched to a gene: 17. In germline, CDR1 is SQVTM, CDR2 ANQGSEA. Here the CDR3 reads CSGGDGTGWGPEAFF. CDR3 sequence (DNA): TGCAGCGGGGGAGATGGGACAGGGTGGGGGCCGGAAGCTTTCTTT.

This chain links TRBV7-3 with TRBJ2-3; TRBD2 aligns across 7 bases. The CDR3 covers 15 residues. Germline-derived CDR1 and CDR2 are SGHTA and FQGTGA. V lost 5 bases to trimming and J lost 3 bases; unmatched junction nucleotides: 8. CDR3 coding DNA: TGTGCCAGCAGCGCAAGCGGGATAGGGACAGATACGCAGTATTTT. It encodes CASSASGIGTDTQYF.

The rearrangement links TRBV9 to TRBJ2-7; 9 bases fit TRBD2. The germline CDR1 and CDR2 sequences are SGDLS and YYNGEE. V lost 3 bases and J lost 1; bases outside the gene matches: 5. This CDR3 spans 15 amino acids. CDR3 coding DNA: TGTGCCAGCAGCGCCCTAGCGGGACCATCCTACGAGCAGTACTTC. Translation gives CASSALAGPSYEQYF.

The V call is TRBV15, the J call TRBJ1-1; maybe TRBD1 (5 bases). Germline loops: CDR1 LNHNV, CDR2 YYDKDF (reference sequence). The V end lost 3 bases, the J end lost 0 bases, and 14 bases lay between the germline ends. This CDR3 has 16 amino acids. The CDR3 is CATSRAGHKMNTEAFF. The DNA for the CDR3 is TGTGCCACCAGCAGGGCAGGACACAAAATGAACACTGAAGCTTTCTTT.

The rearrangement links TRBV28 to TRBJ2-7, with D hard to call. Trimming pared 3 bases from V and 3 bases from J, leaving 12 bases between. The CDR3 has 14 residues. Looked up from germline, CDR1 is MDHEN and CDR2 is SYDVKM. CDR3 DNA sequence: TGTGCCAGCAGTTTTCTGGGTGTCGGCTACGAGCAGTACTTC. It translates to CASSFLGVGYEQYF.

The CDR3, as DNA: TGTGCCAGCAGGGTGGGGGGCGACCCGCCCCAAGAGACCCAGTACTTC. Residues: CASRVGGDPPQETQYF. The chain joins TRBV6-1 to TRBJ2-5; D possibly matches TRBD1 or TRBD2 (6 bases each). CDR1 is MNHNS and CDR2 is SASEGT in the germline V gene. V shed 6 bases and J shed 1 base, with 18 bases lying between them. This CDR3 is 16 amino acids long.

The J gene is TRBJ2-1, the V gene TRBV4-2, with TRBD2 matching 13 bases. Germline V CDR1 and CDR2: LGHNA, YNFKEQ. V lost 1 base and J lost 3; bases outside the gene matches: 6. The CDR3 has 18 amino acids. DNA of the CDR3: TGTGCCAGCAGCCAAGGTCCCAGGACTAGCGGGAGCTACAATGAGCAGTTCTTC. Translation gives CASSQGPRTSGSYNEQFF.